Each of the 20 T cell receptor beta chains below was sequenced from the same sample in a study of T cells of healthy individuals. TCRdb analysed the 5' RACE reads with MiXCR anew, one entry per CDR3 protein. The sample records 35,000 to 45,000 distinct CDR3 sequences, about 5% being singletons. These receptors all stem from a human donor in good health.

In its sample, this clonotype was seen many times. CDR3 protein: CASSLGAPTDTQYF. CDR3 in DNA: TGTGCCAGCAGCCTAGGTGCCCCCACAGATACGCAGTATTTT. V and J are TRBV7-6 and TRBJ2-3, with unresolved D. V gave up 5 bases and J gave up 2 bases, with 11 bases separating them. In germline, CDR1 is SGHVS, CDR2 FNYEAQ. The CDR3 runs 14 residues.

This chain links TRBV20-1 with TRBJ2-3; 8 nucleotides match TRBD2. CDR3 length: 15 residues. V lost 1 base, J lost 8 bases, and 11 bases stayed unmatched. Germline assignment: CDR1 DFQATT and CDR2 SNEGSKA (reference sequence). The CDR3 DNA sequence: TGCAGTGCTAGAGCGGGAGGGAACGTACGGGGTACGCAGTATTTT. It translates to CSARAGGNVRGTQYF.

This clonotype was recorded many times. V usage is TRBV7-7 and J usage is TRBJ2-2; D gene unclear. Germline V CDR1 and CDR2: SSHAT, FNYEAQ (reference sequence). Trimming removed 2 bases at V and 2 bases at J, with 3 bases between. This CDR3 has 13 residues. CDR3 coding DNA: TGTGCCAGCAGCTTACATAACACCGGGGAGCTGTTTTTT. It translates to CASSLHNTGELFF. The complete variable domain, with remaining parts taken from reference TRBV7-7 and TRBJ2-2, reads GAGVSQSPRYKVTKRGQDVTLRCDPISSHATLYWYQQALGQGPEFLTYFNYEAQPDKSGLPSDRFSAERPEGSISTLTIQRTEQRDSAMYRCASSLHNTGELFFGEGSRLTVL.

This clonotype was picked up many times. The chain carries TRBV7-2 and TRBJ2-3; TRBD2 matches 10 bases. The trim removed 2 bases at V and 3 bases at J, leaving 5 bases unmatched. Germline V lookup: CDR1 SGHTA, CDR2 FQGNSA. The CDR3 consists of 16 residues. Here the CDR3 reads CASSLLAGEGTDTQYF. The CDR3 coding sequence is TGTGCCAGCAGCTTACTAGCGGGAGAGGGGACAGATACGCAGTATTTT.

This clonotype was observed at least ten times. The rearrangement joins TRBV10-3 to TRBJ1-2, with TRBD1 matching 9 bases. Germline assignment: CDR1 ENHRY and CDR2 SYGVKD. This CDR3 contains 17 residues. V gave up 4 bases and J gave up 3 bases; unmatched junction bases: 12. The CDR3 loop reads CAISVSSIQGAHYGYTF. Here the CDR3 DNA reads TGTGCCATCAGTGTCTCATCGATACAGGGGGCCCACTATGGCTACACCTTC.

This clonotype came up many times. The V and J genes are TRBV6-2 or TRBV6-3 and TRBJ1-5; D may be TRBD1 (6 bases). The germline CDR1 and CDR2 sequences are MNHEY and SVGEGT. The CDR3 contains 12 residues. V was pared by 7 bases and J by 5 bases, with 9 bases between. CDR3 protein: CASKRGDQPQHF. In nucleotides, the CDR3 is TGTGCCAGCAAAAGGGGGGATCAGCCCCAGCATTTT.

This clonotype appeared many times. This chain joins TRBV20-1 and TRBJ2-7; no clear D. The CDR3 sequence is 11 residues long. In germline, CDR1 is DFQATT, CDR2 SNEGSKA (reference sequence). The V gene lost 3 bases and the J gene lost 0 bases, with 3 bases spanning the gap. In nucleotides, the CDR3 is TGCAGTGCTAGGGTCTCCTACGAGCAGTACTTC. Its translation: CSARVSYEQYF.

This clonotype has more than one count but fewer than ten. This chain joins TRBV11-2 and TRBJ1-2; D is uncertain. This CDR3 comprises 15 residues. Germline values: CDR1 SGHAT, CDR2 FQNNGV. V dropped 5 bases and J dropped 4 bases, with 17 bases sitting between them. The DNA for the CDR3 is TGTGCCAGCAGCCCATTTCTTGGATCCGGCTATGGCTACACCTTC. Its translation is CASSPFLGSGYGYTF.

At least ten counts were recorded for this clonotype. The rearrangement joins TRBV6-2 or TRBV6-3 to TRBJ2-7; TRBD1 might be the D (5 bases). The V end was cut by 3 bases, the J end by 3 bases, with 21 bases between. CDR1 and CDR2 (germline): MNHEY, SVGEGT. This CDR3 comprises 17 residues. CDR3 residues: CASSYTRTYRGLYEQYF. The CDR3 coding sequence is TGTGCCAGCAGTTATACGAGGACGTATAGGGGTCTCTACGAGCAGTACTTC.

The sample holds many counts of this clonotype. Since a much larger clone is just one base distant, this may be a read error. CDR3 coding DNA: TGTGCCAGCAGTGAAACAGGGGGGAACTATGGCTACAACTTC. Encoded protein: CASSETGGNYGYNF. The chain links TRBV2 to TRBJ1-2, with TRBD1 matching 8 bases. The CDR3 sequence is 14 residues long. Per the germline V gene, CDR1 is SNHLY and CDR2 is FYNNEI.

This clonotype came up many times. The J gene is TRBJ1-1, the V gene TRBV20-1, with no clear D. This CDR3 is built from 14 residues. Trimming removed 2 bases from V and 3 bases from J, with 13 bases in between. Germline V gives CDR1 DFQATT, CDR2 SNEGSKA (reference sequence). CDR3 loop: CSARLPTSDTEAFF. The DNA of the CDR3 is TGCAGTGCTAGACTACCAACAAGCGACACTGAAGCTTTCTTT.

This clonotype was observed at least ten times. V usage is TRBV5-1 and J usage is TRBJ1-1; maybe TRBD1 (5 bases). The CDR3 length is 13 residues. Trimming shortened V by 3 bases and J by 3 bases, and 9 bases separated the two germline ends. The germline V gene has CDR1 SGHRS and CDR2 YFSETQ. The CDR3 protein is CASSSRVDTEAFF. DNA for the CDR3: TGCGCCAGCAGCTCCAGGGTAGACACTGAAGCTTTCTTT.

V and J are TRBV11-2 and TRBJ1-1; TRBD1 matches at 8 bases. The CDR3 has 14 amino acids. V gave up 2 bases and J gave up 5 bases; unmatched junction bases: 4. The germline V gene encodes CDR1 SGHAT and CDR2 FQNNGV. CDR3 protein: CASSLTGGFTEAFF. CDR3 sequence (DNA): TGTGCCAGCAGCTTAACAGGGGGTTTTACTGAAGCTTTCTTT.

This clonotype occurred many times. V usage is TRBV20-1 and J usage is TRBJ2-7; tentatively, D is TRBD2 (6 bases). CDR3 length: 12 residues. Trimming cost V 3 bases and J 2 bases, with 8 bases left between them. From germline, CDR1 is DFQATT and CDR2 SNEGSKA (reference sequence). The CDR3: CSASSGAYEQYF. For the CDR3, the DNA is TGCAGTGCTAGTAGCGGCGCCTACGAGCAGTACTTC.

This clonotype occurred many times. CDR3 protein: CASSQDPYEQYF. The CDR3 DNA follows: TGTGCCAGCAGCCAAGACCCCTACGAGCAGTACTTC. V usage is TRBV14 and J usage is TRBJ2-7; D gene unclear. V dropped 0 bases and J dropped 2 bases, with 2 bases sitting between them. The germline gives CDR1 SGHDN, CDR2 FVKESK. The CDR3 contains 12 residues.

This clonotype was detected a few times. Here the CDR3 DNA reads TGTGCCACCAGTGAGAGCGGTGCGGGGAATGGCTACACCTTC. The encoded protein is CATSESGAGNGYTF. This rearrangement joins TRBV24-1 to TRBJ1-2, with D unresolved. The V end was cut by 4 bases, the J end by 6 bases, with 14 bases between. The CDR3 spans 14 residues. Germline assignment: CDR1 KGHDR and CDR2 SFDVKD.

This clonotype was counted many times. The V gene is TRBV27, the J gene TRBJ1-5, with no clear D. Germline values: CDR1 MNHEY, CDR2 SMNVEV (reference sequence). Trimming removed 5 bases at V and 7 bases at J, with 12 bases between. This CDR3 is built from 13 residues. CDR3 sequence reads: CASSRGMDQPQHF. The DNA of the CDR3 is TGTGCCAGCAGTCGGGGAATGGACCAGCCCCAGCATTTT.

This clonotype showed up many times. The chain couples TRBV6-5 to TRBJ1-6; 10 positions match TRBD1. Trimming cost V 5 bases and J 0 bases; bases outside gene matches: 10. CDR1 and CDR2 (germline): MNHEY, SVGAGI. CDR3 length: 19 residues. The chain's CDR3 is CASSRQNRDRGSYNSPLHF. The CDR3 coding sequence is TGTGCCAGCAGTCGACAAAACCGGGACAGGGGCTCCTATAATTCACCCCTCCACTTT.

This clonotype was seen at least ten times. CDR3 residues: CASSLAVAGGHLLYNEQFF. DNA for the CDR3: TGTGCCAGCAGCTTAGCGGTGGCGGGGGGCCACCTTCTCTACAATGAGCAGTTCTTC. The chain has TRBV13 and TRBJ2-1, with 8 bases identical to TRBD2. V lost 1 base, J lost 3 bases, and 14 bases stayed unmatched. Germline loops: CDR1 PRHDT, CDR2 FYEKMQ (reference sequence). The CDR3 is 19 residues long.

This clonotype has a count of ten or more. The gene calls are TRBV18 and TRBJ1-6; D is ambiguous. CDR3 length equals 18 residues. Trimming took 3 bases from V and 0 from J, leaving 15 bases between them. CDR1 KGHSH and CDR2 LQKENI come from the germline V gene. CDR3 DNA sequence: TGTGCCAGCTCACCCCGGGAGGGAAGGAGCTCCTATAATTCACCCCTCCACTTT. It is translated as CASSPREGRSSYNSPLHF.